This T cell receptor beta chain stems from a study of T cell responses to AZD1222 COVID-19 vaccine. General observations from the study: Unmutated variant regions reportedly attract nearly half of all spike-specific TCRs.

A note on this clone: Its antigen is still unknown.

J lost 5 bases, V lost 7 bases, and 13 bases had no gene match. The germline V gene encodes CDR1 SNHLY and CDR2 FYNNEI. This CDR3 region has 15 residues. TCRdb's copy holds only in-frame clones and misses some; the assay was immunoSEQ multiplex PCR. The table includes roughly 180,000 clones, around 87% detected once. The V and J genes are TRBV2 and TRBJ2-7; TRBD1 matches 8 bases. The sample was peripheral blood, taken on day 0 of MenACWY control vaccination. This TCR derives from an adult in good health. Written as DNA, the CDR3 is TGTGCCAGCATTCAAGACAGGGGCCCTAAAAACGAGCAGTACTTC. It codes for CASIQDRGPKNEQYF.